These 19 T cell receptor beta chains share one sample of origin, sequenced in a study of CXCR3-negative and CXCR3-positive naive CD8 T cells. 5' RACE that incorporated UMI labels was used to prepare the TRB cDNA libraries. Using the 5' RACE reads, TCRdb records one entry per CDR3 protein without DNA. This sample's table reports more than 7,500 distinct CDR3 sequences. Sequenced sample: naive CXCR3- CD8+ T cells from blood. Sample subset: CD45RO-CCR7+CD27+CD95- naive CD8+ T cells lacking CXCR3 (TNR3-). Every receptor here comes from a human donor in good health. Some clones in this sample may be carry-over from other donors' samples.

CDR3: CASSLAEINYGYTF. The chain is built from TRBV5-8 and TRBJ1-2. Germline V CDR1 and CDR2: SGHTS, YDEGEE. CDR3 length equals 14 residues.

This clonotype is medium-sized by frequency. V gene TRBV9 combines with J gene TRBJ2-1. The germline V gene encodes CDR1 SGDLS and CDR2 YYNGEE. The CDR3 extends over 15 amino acids. CDR3 region: CASSPDVTDYNEQFF.

This clonotype is classed as medium-sized (0.01 to 0.1%) by frequency. The chain links TRBV29-1 to TRBJ2-3; the TCRdb D gene call, TRBD2, has no DNA to confirm it. The CDR3 covers 16 residues. The V gene's germline CDR1 is SQVTM and CDR2 ANQGSEA. CDR3: CSVEERLAGGADTQYF.

Frequency places this clonotype as medium-sized. This chain uses TRBV20-1 with TRBJ1-1; absent DNA, TCRdb's TRBD1 call cannot be checked. Germline V gene sequence: CDR1 DFQATT, CDR2 SNEGSKA (reference sequence). The CDR3 extends over 13 amino acids. The CDR3 spells CSARGGTAEEAFF.

CDR3 protein: CASSLEGQGQDTQYF. The V call is TRBV5-1, the J call TRBJ2-3; TCRdb's D call, TRBD1, is unchecked because there is no DNA. This CDR3 is built from 15 residues. Germline CDR1 SGHRS, CDR2 YFSETQ.

V and J are TRBV28 and TRBJ2-1. Per germline, CDR1 MDHEN and CDR2 SYDVKM. CDR3 length equals 14 residues. CDR3 amino acids: CASSLIGVSNEQFF.

The rearrangement links TRBV7-9 to TRBJ1-1. CDR3 length: 13 amino acids. Looked up from germline, CDR1 is SEHNR and CDR2 is FQNEAQ (reference sequence). CDR3 amino acids: CASSLQGSTEAFF.

Frequency places this clonotype as medium-sized. This rearrangement joins TRBV28 to TRBJ2-1; there is no DNA to check the TCRdb D call of TRBD1. Germline-derived CDR1 and CDR2 are MDHEN and SYDVKM. This CDR3 spans 18 amino acids. CDR3 sequence: CASSSPGAARRGYNEQFF.

This clonotype registers medium-sized by frequency. The chain joins TRBV27 to TRBJ2-1; absent DNA, TCRdb's TRBD2 call cannot be checked. Per germline, CDR1 MNHEY and CDR2 SMNVEV (reference sequence). There are 14 residues in the CDR3. The CDR3 loop reads CASSPAIVHNEQFF.

This sequence joins TRBV6-2 or TRBV6-3 and TRBJ1-5. This CDR3 region has 14 residues. CDR1 and CDR2 from the germline V gene are MNHEY and SVGEGT. The CDR3 sequence is CASSYDASNQPQHF.

The chain uses TRBV28 and TRBJ2-3; TCRdb lists TRBD1, though no DNA is available to test this call. CDR1 is MDHEN and CDR2 is SYDVKM in the germline V gene. This CDR3 is 14 amino acids long. CDR3 sequence: CASSGGDSTDTQYF.

The chain carries TRBV5-1 and TRBJ1-1. The CDR3 spans 15 residues. Per germline, CDR1 SGHRS and CDR2 YFSETQ. CDR3 sequence reads: CASSLDVGMNTEAFF.

V usage is TRBV19 and J usage is TRBJ2-5; TCRdb's assignment of TRBD2 cannot be checked, as there is no DNA. The CDR3 totals 15 residues. Germline V gene data show CDR1 as LNHDA and CDR2 as SQIVND (reference sequence). CDR3 protein: CASGGTSGRDETQYF.

The CDR3 sequence: CASSPPSSFGQETQYF. The chain has TRBV12-3 or TRBV12-4 and TRBJ2-5; TCRdb designates TRBD1, a call that cannot be tested without DNA. This CDR3 is 16 amino acids long.

According to its frequency, this clonotype is medium-sized. The chain uses TRBV6-2 or TRBV6-3 and TRBJ2-1; as DNA is missing, the TRBD2 call by TCRdb cannot be tested. CDR1 and CDR2 from the germline V gene are MNHEY and SVGEGT. The CDR3 totals 17 residues. The CDR3 protein is CASSHGTDDITSNEQFF.

This sequence joins TRBV27 and TRBJ2-5. Per germline, CDR1 MNHEY and CDR2 SMNVEV (reference sequence). CDR3 length: 12 amino acids. CDR3 in amino acids: CASRNLQETQYF.

The gene calls are TRBV6-6 and TRBJ1-2; the D call of TRBD1 rests on TCRdb alone, since no DNA is present to check it. From germline, CDR1 is MNHNY and CDR2 SVGAGI (reference sequence). The CDR3 spans 14 residues. The CDR3 sequence: CASSSQGPYYGYTF.

Frequency places this clonotype as medium-sized. This chain links TRBV9 with TRBJ2-7; TCRdb's D call of TRBD2 is untestable without DNA. This CDR3 region has 16 residues. Germline assignment: CDR1 SGDLS and CDR2 YYNGEE. The chain's CDR3 is CASSVQSGSSVYEQYF.

Its frequency marks this clonotype as medium-sized. V and J are TRBV5-1 and TRBJ1-1. CDR3 length: 13 residues. CDR1 is SGHRS, CDR2 YFSETQ, per germline. The CDR3 loop reads CASSPAGAGEAFF. Full variable domain (outside the CDR3, taken from reference TRBV5-1 and TRBJ1-1): KAGVTQTPRYLIKTRGQQVTLSCSPISGHRSVSWYQQTPGQGLQFLFEYFSETQRNKGNFPGRFSGRQFSNSRSEMNVSTLELGDSALYLCASSPAGAGEAFFGQGTRLTVV.